What follows is one T cell receptor beta chain and its context. Several immunoSEQ 96-well plates shared each subset's DNA, each plate a replicate. Data came from immunoSEQ multiplex PCR; TCRdb stores just in-frame clones and leaves some out. The sample has some 2.1 million clones, around 93% seen once. The data were obtained in a study of shared clonotypes between healthy human individuals. Study overall: Per-donor plates numbered three CD4 naive, three CD4 memory, two CD8 naive and one CD8 memory.

It was CD45RO-negative cells, positively selected for CCR7, that made up naive CD8 cells, with terminally differentiated effector memory CD45RA+ cells excluded. V was trimmed by 3 bases and J by 4 bases, leaving 13 bases between them. Looked up from germline, CDR1 is MDHEN and CDR2 is SYDVKM. The CDR3 has 15 amino acids. The V call is TRBV28, the J call TRBJ1-5; maybe TRBD1 (5 bases). This clonotype was obtained from a man aged 18 to 29 in good health. Some clones in this sample may be carry-over from other donors' samples. Sample: naive CD8+ T cells from PBMCs. The CDR3 region is CASSLVGEANQPQHF. The CDR3, as DNA: TGTGCCAGCAGTTTGGTAGGGGAGGCAAATCAGCCCCAGCATTTT.